Presented here are 22 T cell receptor beta chains from one specimen sequenced in a study of OX40 agonist ivuxolimab in advanced cancers. Sequencing was performed with immunoSEQ multiplex PCR; in TCRdb, only in-frame clones are kept and a portion is missing. The top ten hold approximately 5% of the sample, which has tens of thousands of clones, 80% to 90% seen once. Here the sequenced sample was CD4+ or CD8+ T cells sorted from blood, taken in a trial of the OX40 agonist ivuxolimab. The receptors come from an adult with an advanced solid tumor such as melanoma, head and neck, liver or kidney cancer.

The J gene is TRBJ2-5, the V gene TRBV5-6, with TRBD1 matching over 9 bases. The V segment lost 2 bases and the J segment 5 bases; nucleotides outside the gene matches: 7. The CDR3 runs 15 residues. Germline CDR1 SGHDT, CDR2 YYEEEE. In DNA, the CDR3 is TGTGCCAGCAGCTTAGCCGGGACAGGGATCGAGACCCAGTACTTC. Its protein is CASSLAGTGIETQYF. Using reference TRBV5-6 and TRBJ2-5 for the parts outside the CDR3, the full variable domain is DAGVTQSPTHLIKTRGQQVTLRCSPKSGHDTVSWYQQALGQGPQFIFQYYEEEERQRGNFPDRFSGHQFPNYSSELNVNALLLGDSALYLCASSLAGTGIETQYFGPGTRLLVL.

The V gene is TRBV2, the J gene TRBJ2-3; D unclear. CDR1 and CDR2 from the germline V gene are SNHLY and FYNNEI. The V gene lost 3 bases and the J gene lost 2 bases, with 12 bases spanning the gap. The CDR3 length is 15 residues. The CDR3 reads CASSERTGATDTQYF. CDR3 DNA sequence: TGTGCCAGCAGTGAGAGAACCGGAGCCACAGATACGCAGTATTTT.

The chain links TRBV5-4 to TRBJ2-6, with 7 bases aligning to TRBD1. Germline CDR1 SGHNT, CDR2 YYREEE (reference sequence). V lost 2 bases, J lost 0 bases, and 5 bases stayed unmatched. The length of the CDR3 is 17 residues. The CDR3 loop is CASSFGTASSGANVLTF. In DNA, the CDR3 is TGTGCCAGCAGCTTCGGGACAGCAAGCTCTGGGGCCAACGTCCTGACTTTC.

J is TRBJ1-2 and V is TRBV10-3; the match to TRBD1 covers 7 bases. With 0 bases clipped from V and 7 bases from J, the junction kept 8 bases outside the gene matches. The germline V gene encodes CDR1 ENHRY and CDR2 SYGVKD. The CDR3 is 15 amino acids. This chain's CDR3 is CAISESGGSMSGYTF. CDR3 nucleotides: TGTGCCATCAGTGAGTCAGGGGGCAGTATGAGTGGCTACACCTTC.

The genes are TRBV5-1 and TRBJ2-1; 9 bases agree with TRBD1. The CDR3 extends over 15 amino acids. Germline V CDR1 and CDR2: SGHRS, YFSETQ. The ends lost 4 bases at V and 6 bases at J; junction bases unmatched: 8. The CDR3 DNA reads as TGCGCCAGCAGCATACAGGGGGCGCTGGGCAATGAGCAGTTCTTC. Translation gives CASSIQGALGNEQFF.

The chain combines TRBV7-7 with TRBJ2-1, with D unresolved. Per germline, CDR1 SSHAT and CDR2 FNYEAQ (reference sequence). CDR3 length: 15 residues. V lost 1 base, J lost 6 bases, and 13 bases lay in between. In nucleotides, the CDR3 is TGTGCCAGCAGCTTAGGCGAGAACCCACGCAATGAGCAGTTCTTC. This codes for CASSLGENPRNEQFF.

The V and J genes are TRBV5-1 and TRBJ2-1; D is ambiguous. Germline V gene sequence: CDR1 SGHRS, CDR2 YFSETQ. This CDR3 has 16 residues. V was clipped by 0 bases and J by 4 bases, with 14 bases between them. CDR3 in amino acids: CASSLGALIRYNEQFF. CDR3 DNA: TGCGCCAGCAGCTTGGGGGCCTTGATACGATACAATGAGCAGTTCTTC.

This chain joins TRBV6-5 and TRBJ2-7; 10 bases are shared with TRBD2. The CDR3 covers 15 residues. After removal of 6 bases from V and 1 base from J, the junction contained 6 bases not matched to a gene. The germline V gene encodes CDR1 MNHEY and CDR2 SVGAGI. The chain's CDR3 is CASSRETSGSYEQYF. CDR3 coding DNA: TGTGCCAGCAGCCGAGAGACTAGCGGGTCCTACGAGCAGTACTTC.

V usage is TRBV7-3 and J usage is TRBJ2-2; D may be TRBD1 or TRBD2 (5 bases each). Trimming cost V 2 bases and J 6 bases, with 13 bases left between them. Germline loops: CDR1 SGHTA, CDR2 FQGTGA. The CDR3 has 15 residues. CDR3 bases: TGTGCCAGCAGCTTAGGCAGGGACGGAGCCGGGGAGCTGTTTTTT. Residues: CASSLGRDGAGELFF.

This clone was seen only once. This rearrangement joins TRBV2 to TRBJ1-1; no definite D call. CDR1 SNHLY and CDR2 FYNNEI come from the germline V gene. This CDR3 spans 15 amino acids. The ends were cut back, 2 bases at V and 0 bases at J, with 10 bases in the middle. The CDR3 DNA sequence: TGTGCCAGCAGTGAAAATGGGAGAATGAACACTGAAGCTTTCTTT. It codes for CASSENGRMNTEAFF.

The V call is TRBV7-6, the J call TRBJ2-5; 16 positions agree with TRBD2. CDR3 size: 18 residues. J was trimmed by 2 bases and V by 5 bases; bases with no gene match: 8. Germline lookup yields CDR1 SGHVS and CDR2 FNYEAQ. CDR3 in amino acids: CASSQGTSGRAPQETQYF. In DNA, the CDR3 is TGTGCCAGCAGCCAAGGGACTAGCGGGAGGGCACCTCAAGAGACCCAGTACTTC.

The chain joins TRBV5-4 to TRBJ1-4, with D unclear. CDR1 and CDR2 (germline): SGHNT, YYREEE (reference sequence). V lost 0 bases and J 4 bases, leaving 10 bases between the germline ends. The CDR3 totals 15 residues. CDR3 residues: CASSLAPGFNEKLFF. In nucleotides, the CDR3 is TGTGCCAGCAGCTTGGCCCCGGGCTTTAATGAAAAACTGTTTTTT.

This chain links TRBV4-2 with TRBJ2-7; D is possibly TRBD2 (6 bases). The CDR3 length is 16 residues. Germline V gene sequence: CDR1 LGHNA, CDR2 YNFKEQ. The V end was cut by 8 bases, the J end by 1 base, with 21 bases between. The CDR3 spells CASSESSGVDSYEQYF. Here the CDR3 DNA reads TGTGCCAGCTCAGAGTCCTCGGGAGTGGATTCCTACGAGCAGTACTTC.

The rearrangement joins TRBV5-1 to TRBJ2-7, with 10 bases matching TRBD1. The J segment lost 5 bases and the V segment lost 3 bases, leaving 8 bases of the junction unmatched. The germline gives CDR1 SGHRS, CDR2 YFSETQ. The CDR3 consists of 15 residues. CDR3 DNA sequence: TGCGCCAGCAGCTGGGACAGGGGATCTAAGGACGAGCAGTACTTC. Its translation is CASSWDRGSKDEQYF.

The chain employs TRBV7-2 and TRBJ2-1; D remains unclear. The V end was cut by 1 base, the J end by 1 base, with 8 bases between. This CDR3 spans 15 amino acids. Per the germline V gene, CDR1 is SGHTA and CDR2 is FQGNSA. The DNA of the CDR3 is TGTGCCAGCAGCTTAGGGCGGCGGTCCTACAATGAGCAGTTCTTC. Translation: CASSLGRRSYNEQFF.

The chain employs TRBV7-3 and TRBJ2-2; possible D gene TRBD1, 5 bases. This CDR3 region has 13 residues. V was trimmed by 3 bases and J by 4 bases, leaving 6 bases between them. From germline, CDR1 is SGHTA and CDR2 FQGTGA. CDR3 coding DNA: TGTGCCAGCAGCTTCCAGGGCACCGGGGAGCTGTTTTTT. Protein product: CASSFQGTGELFF.

This sequence joins TRBV10-3 and TRBJ2-7, with TRBD2 as a possible D gene (5 bases). The CDR3 is made up of 15 amino acids. The germline V and J ends were trimmed by 3 bases and 1 base, with 13 bases remaining between them. Germline V gives CDR1 ENHRY, CDR2 SYGVKD. CDR3 residues: CAISDEGKGSYEQYF. The CDR3 DNA reads TGTGCCATCAGTGATGAGGGTAAGGGTTCCTACGAGCAGTACTTC.

V is TRBV11-3 and J is TRBJ1-1; TRBD1 is a possible D gene (6 bases). Germline V lookup: CDR1 SGHNT, CDR2 YENEEA. The CDR3 loop spans 17 amino acids. Trimming shortened V by 11 bases and J by 0 bases, and 25 bases separated the two germline ends. The CDR3 DNA reads TGTGCCTCGAACTACCAGACGGGAGGGACAATGAACACTGAAGCTTTCTTT. This encodes CASNYQTGGTMNTEAFF.

This rearrangement joins TRBV21-1 to TRBJ2-7; whether TRBD1, the table's D call, matches the DNA was not checked. TRBV21-1 is labeled a pseudogene. This CDR3 is built from 15 residues. The CDR3 spells CASRPKGQGFYEQYF. The CDR3, as DNA: TGTGCCAGCAGGCCTAAAGGACAGGGTTTCTACGAGCAGTACTTC.

This clone was seen only a few times. The same CDR3 also results from other DNA sequences found in this sample. Written as DNA, the CDR3 is TGTGCCAGCAGCTTAGGTCAGCCCCAGCATTTT. Translating gives CASSLGQPQHF. The gene calls are TRBV7-2 and TRBJ1-5; D is unresolved. The CDR3 has 11 amino acids. Germline assignment: CDR1 SGHTA and CDR2 FQGNSA. Trimming stripped 1 base from V and 6 bases from J, with 1 base between.

The chain combines TRBV19 with TRBJ2-7; TRBD1 might be the D (6 bases). The CDR3 loop spans 13 amino acids. Trimming removed 5 bases at V and 5 bases at J, with 13 bases between. CDR1 and CDR2 from the germline V gene are LNHDA and SQIVND (reference sequence). The CDR3 loop reads CASSFTGTHEQYF. The CDR3 DNA is TGTGCCAGTAGTTTCACAGGGACCCACGAGCAGTACTTC.

The chain employs TRBV7-6 and TRBJ1-5; D gene uncertain. Germline CDR1 and CDR2: SGHVS and FNYEAQ. Trimming cost V 1 base and J 6 bases, with 4 bases left between them. CDR3 length: 12 amino acids. CDR3 region: CASSLGSQPQHF. CDR3 bases: TGTGCCAGCAGCTTAGGTAGTCAGCCCCAGCATTTT.